This T cell receptor beta chain was captured in a study of regulatory T cells in long-lasting Graves disease. Study conclusions and caveats: Persistent cases favored TRBV28, TRBJ1-2 and TRBJ2-5.

This CDR3 has 11 residues. Trimming took 2 bases from V and 7 from J, leaving 5 bases between them. The germline V gene encodes CDR1 MNHEY and CDR2 SVGEGT. A word on this clonotype: Its antigen is unidentified.

CDR3 regions were amplified by Arm-PCR using iRepertoire HTBI primers to build TCR beta libraries. TCRdb itself ran the multiplex PCR reads through MiXCR, one entry per CDR3 protein. The sample has roughly 500,000 distinct CDR3 sequences; roughly 14% are singletons. Time point meaning: newly diagnosed GD, antithyroid drugs for less than 3 months. From PBMCs, RNA was extracted and then used to make the TCR library. Staff drew about 10 milliliters of peripheral blood into EDTA tubes. The sample was also linked to a second study, of T cells in Graves' hyperthyroidism and ophthalmopathy. In that study: A set of HTBI primers served as the primers for a first-round RT-PCR of the TCR CDR3.

This clonotype was sampled from a man between 25 and 39 years old with Graves disease. This material consisted of peripheral blood mononuclear cells (PBMCs), taken at new diagnosis, from a patient treated with antithyroid drugs. The genes are TRBV6-2 or TRBV6-3 and TRBJ2-5; no firm D call. CDR3 in amino acids: CASSYGGTQYF. CDR3 nucleotides: TGTGCCAGCAGTTACGGCGGGACCCAGTACTTC.